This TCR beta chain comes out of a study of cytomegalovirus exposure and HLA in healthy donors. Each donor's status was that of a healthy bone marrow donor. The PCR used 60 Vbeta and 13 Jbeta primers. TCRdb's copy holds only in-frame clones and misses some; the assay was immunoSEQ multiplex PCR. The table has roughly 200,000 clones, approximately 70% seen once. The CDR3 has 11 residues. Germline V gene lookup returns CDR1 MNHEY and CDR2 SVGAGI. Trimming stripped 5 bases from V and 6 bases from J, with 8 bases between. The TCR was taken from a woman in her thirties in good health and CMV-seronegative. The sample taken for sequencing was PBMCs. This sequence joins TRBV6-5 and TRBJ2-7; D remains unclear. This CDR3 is CASSRLSEQYF. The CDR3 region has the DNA TGTGCCAGCAGTCGCCTTAGCGAGCAGTACTTC.